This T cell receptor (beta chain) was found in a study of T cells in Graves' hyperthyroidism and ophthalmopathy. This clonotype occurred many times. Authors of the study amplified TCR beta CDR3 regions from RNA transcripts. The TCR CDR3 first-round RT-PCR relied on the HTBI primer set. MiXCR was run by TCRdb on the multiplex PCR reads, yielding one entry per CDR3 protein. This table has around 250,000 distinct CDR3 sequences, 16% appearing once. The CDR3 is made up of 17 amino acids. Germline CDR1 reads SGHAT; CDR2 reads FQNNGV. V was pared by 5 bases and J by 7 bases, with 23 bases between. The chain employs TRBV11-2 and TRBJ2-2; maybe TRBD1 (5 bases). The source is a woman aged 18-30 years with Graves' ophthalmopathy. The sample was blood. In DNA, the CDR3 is TGTGCCAGCAGCCACAACAGGAATTTTTGGAAGATCGGGGAGCTGTTTTTT. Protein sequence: CASSHNRNFWKIGELFF.